There are a few counts of the clone carrying this T cell receptor (beta chain). Antigen specificity is unknown. V dropped 1 base and J dropped 4 bases, with 16 bases sitting between them. This CDR3 has 16 residues. From germline, CDR1 is LNHDA and CDR2 SQIVND (reference sequence). It was with 60 Vbeta and 13 Jbeta primers that the PCR ran. TCRdb's table, derived via immunoSEQ multiplex PCR, lists solely in-frame clones and lacks some. This table has approximately 280,000 clones, 70% to 90% appearing once. The data were obtained in a study of cytomegalovirus exposure and HLA in healthy donors. Findings of the study overall: Compared with the approximately 680-donor mean, an Asian-associated ancestry cluster reportedly had fewer N-insertions, according to a later analysis. Earlier analysis looked at TCR beta V segments, and most were productive about 87% or about 30% of the time. It was assumed in the presence/absence analyses that sequencing depth was roughly uniform across donors.

What was sequenced was PBMCs. The chain carries TRBV19 and TRBJ1-1; D might be TRBD1 (5 bases). The receptor was derived from a woman younger than 35 in good health and CMV-seronegative. In nucleotides, the CDR3 is TGTGCCAGTAGTATAGGTCTTGGGTTCAGGGTCACTGAAGCTTTCTTT. It specifies CASSIGLGFRVTEAFF.